This T cell receptor (beta chain) was sequenced in a study of shared clonotypes between healthy human individuals. Libraries were prepared by immunoSEQ multiplex PCR; TCRdb keeps only in-frame clonotypes and omits some of them. Here the sample spans about 2 million clones, roughly 94% being singletons. Overall study results and limits: Naive subsets tended to show greater estimated richness than memory subsets.

Points on this clone: What it binds is not known.

The germline gives CDR1 SGHAT, CDR2 FQNNGV. The length of the CDR3 is 19 residues. Trimming cost V 2 bases and J 4 bases; bases outside gene matches: 12. The receptor's source is a man younger than 30 in good health. Material: naive CD4+ T cells sorted from blood. Specified subset: CD45RA+ positively selected. The rearrangement links TRBV11-2 to TRBJ2-5, with TRBD2 identical over 14 bases. The CDR3 loop reads CASSLRMSGTSGRRETQYF. Written as DNA, the CDR3 is TGTGCCAGCAGCTTACGTATGTCCGGGACTAGCGGGAGAAGAGAGACCCAGTACTTC. The full variable domain, rest sourced from reference TRBV11-2 and TRBJ2-5, is EAGVAQSPRYKIIEKRQSVAFWCNPISGHATLYWYQQILGQGPKLLIQFQNNGVVDDSQLPKDRFSAERLKGVDSTLKIQPAKLEDSAVYLCASSLRMSGTSGRRETQYFGPGTRLLVL.